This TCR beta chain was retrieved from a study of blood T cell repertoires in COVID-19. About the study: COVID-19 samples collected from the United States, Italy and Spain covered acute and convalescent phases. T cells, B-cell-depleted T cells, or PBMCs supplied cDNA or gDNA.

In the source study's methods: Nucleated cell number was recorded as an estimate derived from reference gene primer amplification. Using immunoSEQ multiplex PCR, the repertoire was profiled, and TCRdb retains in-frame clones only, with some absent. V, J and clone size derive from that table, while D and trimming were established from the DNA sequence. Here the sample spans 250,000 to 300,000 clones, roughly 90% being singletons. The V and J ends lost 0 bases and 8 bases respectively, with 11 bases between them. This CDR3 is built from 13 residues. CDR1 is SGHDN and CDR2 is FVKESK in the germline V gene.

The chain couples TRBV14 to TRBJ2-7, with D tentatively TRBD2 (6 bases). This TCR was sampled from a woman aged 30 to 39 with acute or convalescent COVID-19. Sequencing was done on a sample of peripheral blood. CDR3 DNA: TGTGCCAGCAGCCAAGATAGGAGGGGCCAGCAGTACTTC. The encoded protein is CASSQDRRGQQYF.